This entry concerns a single TCR beta chain. Its target is not known. The source of the sample is a study of cytomegalovirus exposure and HLA in healthy donors. Whole-study results and caveats: Later findings reportedly placed an Asian-associated ancestry cluster below the 666-donor mean for N-insertions. A later analysis linked a missense variant in DCLRE1C to the trimming of TCR beta V and J genes.

13 Jbeta primers and 60 Vbeta primers were used for the PCR. Assay: immunoSEQ multiplex PCR; the TCRdb copy retains only in-frame clones and omits some. The sample records approximately 150,000 clones, roughly 77% being singletons. The CDR3 length is 16 residues. Trimming cost V 2 bases and J 1 base; bases outside gene matches: 5. Germline V CDR1 and CDR2: SGHAT, FQNNGV. Specimen: PBMCs. This sequence was found in a man aged 18 to 29 in good health and CMV-seropositive. This sequence joins TRBV11-2 and TRBJ2-7; 10 nucleotides align to TRBD2. CDR3 residues: CASSLRLAGASYEQYF. Written as DNA, the CDR3 is TGTGCCAGCAGCTTAAGGCTAGCGGGAGCATCCTACGAGCAGTACTTC.